The 29 T cell receptor beta chains presented below share a single source sample, sequenced in a study of yellow fever vaccine responses in identical twins. MiXCR, run by TCRdb on the RT-PCR reads, gives a single entry per CDR3 protein. The sample gives over 15,000 distinct CDR3 sequences, roughly 80% of which show up once; about 2% is in the top ten. The material sequenced was T cells from blood (PBMCs), unsorted or a sorted subset (not recorded which), taken before or after yellow fever vaccination (not recorded which). The receptors originated from a woman aged 18-30 years who received the yellow fever vaccine.

The V and J genes are TRBV11-1 and TRBJ2-7, with a tentative D call TRBD2 (6 bases). The CDR3 extends over 12 amino acids. Per the germline V gene, CDR1 is SGHAT and CDR2 is FQDESV (reference sequence). Between the trimmed V and J ends, which lost 1 base and 5 bases, there was a span of 6 bases. For the CDR3, the DNA is TGTGCCAGCAGCTTAGGACTAGACGAGCAGTACTTC. Protein sequence: CASSLGLDEQYF. The full variable domain, its missing parts supplied by reference TRBV11-1 and TRBJ2-7, is EAEVAQSPRYKITEKSQAVAFWCDPISGHATLYWYRQILGQGPELLVQFQDESVVDDSQLPKDRFSAERLKGVDSTLKIQPAELGDSAMYLCASSLGLDEQYFGPGTRLTVT.

This chain uses TRBV5-4 with TRBJ1-1; D not resolved. The CDR3 is made up of 12 amino acids. V was clipped by 1 base and J by 7 bases, with 8 bases between them. The germline gives CDR1 SGHNT, CDR2 YYREEE (reference sequence). This CDR3 reads CASSLLGIEAFF. The CDR3 nucleotides read TGTGCCAGCAGCTTGTTGGGAATTGAAGCTTTCTTT. The full variable domain, in which reference TRBV5-4 and TRBJ1-1 provide the parts outside the CDR3, is ETGVTQSPTHLIKTRGQQVTLRCSSQSGHNTVSWYQQALGQGPQFIFQYYREEENGRGNFPPRFSGLQFPNYSSELNVNALELDDSALYLCASSLLGIEAFFGQGTRLTVV.

In DNA, the CDR3 is TGTGCCACCAGCAACTCAAACACCGGGGAGCTGTTTTTT. It specifies CATSNSNTGELFF. The chain recombines TRBV15 with TRBJ2-2; D unclear. The germline V and J ends were trimmed by 4 bases and 2 bases, with 5 bases remaining between them. CDR1 LNHNV and CDR2 YYDKDF come from the germline V gene (reference sequence). CDR3 length equals 13 residues.

The rearrangement uses TRBV7-2 and TRBJ1-5; D is ambiguous. V was trimmed by 1 base and J by 4 bases, leaving 5 bases between them. CDR3 length equals 13 residues. The germline CDR1 and CDR2 sequences are SGHTA and FQGNSA. The CDR3 DNA reads TGTGCCAGCAGCTTAGGGGAGAATCAGCCCCAGCATTTT. This sequence encodes CASSLGENQPQHF.

The V call is TRBV20-1, the J call TRBJ2-7; 9 bases are a match to TRBD1. Per the germline V gene, CDR1 is DFQATT and CDR2 is SNEGSKA (reference sequence). Unmatched junction bases numbered 9, after V lost 6 bases and J lost 6 bases. The CDR3 runs to 13 residues. CDR3 protein: CSASLQGALEQYF. The CDR3 nucleotides are TGCAGTGCCTCACTACAGGGGGCTCTCGAGCAGTACTTC.

The chain combines TRBV11-3 with TRBJ2-7, with D perhaps assigned TRBD1 or TRBD2 (6 bases each). Germline V CDR1 and CDR2: SGHNT, YENEEA. V was trimmed by 3 bases and J by 5 bases, leaving 11 bases between them. CDR3 length equals 13 residues. CDR3 nucleotides: TGTGCCAGCAGCTTGGAGGGGGAGGACGAGCAGTACTTC. This sequence encodes CASSLEGEDEQYF.

The rearrangement links TRBV5-4 to TRBJ2-2; D is undetermined. This CDR3 has 13 residues. The germline CDR1 and CDR2 sequences are SGHNT and YYREEE (reference sequence). The V gene lost 2 bases and the J gene lost 2 bases, with 4 bases spanning the gap. CDR3 residues: CASSLRNTGELFF. The CDR3 coding sequence is TGTGCCAGCAGCTTAAGAAACACCGGGGAGCTGTTTTTT.

The rearrangement uses TRBV29-1 and TRBJ1-1; possible D gene TRBD1, 5 bases. V shed 5 bases and J shed 4 bases, with 11 bases lying between them. CDR3 length: 12 amino acids. Germline lookup yields CDR1 SQVTM and CDR2 ANQGSEA. The DNA of the CDR3 is TGCAGCGTTCTGGGGGGGTCCACTGAAGCTTTCTTT. Protein: CSVLGGSTEAFF.

This sequence joins TRBV23-1 and TRBJ2-7, with D possibly TRBD2 on 7 matching bases. TRBV23-1 is reported as an ORF; its role is uncertain. The V end lost 0 bases, the J end lost 2 bases, and 14 bases lay between the germline ends. This CDR3 region has 16 residues. CDR3 DNA sequence: TGCGCCAGCAGTCAATCCGGGCGGGGGCCTACCTACGAGCAGTACTTC. As protein: CASSQSGRGPTYEQYF.

The V call is TRBV27, the J call TRBJ1-1; D may be TRBD1 (6 bases). V lost 6 bases, J lost 5 bases, and 22 bases lay in between. There are 16 residues in the CDR3. Germline loops: CDR1 MNHEY, CDR2 SMNVEV (reference sequence). The DNA of the CDR3 is TGTGCCAGCAGCCCCCTGTTGAGGGGGGGAGGTACTGAAGCTTTCTTT. The encoded protein is CASSPLLRGGGTEAFF.

V usage is TRBV4-3 and J usage is TRBJ2-7; 8 nucleotides match TRBD2. Germline-derived CDR1 and CDR2 are LGHNA and YSLEER. The trim removed 0 bases at V and 0 bases at J, leaving 4 bases unmatched. The CDR3 covers 16 residues. This chain's CDR3 is CASSQEETSDSYEQYF. DNA of the CDR3: TGCGCCAGCAGCCAAGAGGAGACTAGCGACTCCTACGAGCAGTACTTC.

V usage is TRBV20-1 and J usage is TRBJ2-7; D could derive from TRBD1 or TRBD2 (5 bases each). The CDR3 length is 14 residues. Looked up from germline, CDR1 is DFQATT and CDR2 is SNEGSKA (reference sequence). V dropped 0 bases and J dropped 3 bases, with 12 bases sitting between them. The CDR3 loop is CSARDPGPNYEQYF. The DNA of the CDR3 is TGCAGTGCTAGAGACCCGGGACCCAACTACGAGCAGTACTTC.

The rearrangement uses TRBV12-5 and TRBJ2-1, with D perhaps matching TRBD1 (6 bases). Germline assignment: CDR1 LGHNT and CDR2 FRNRAP. V lost 0 bases and J lost 0, with 15 bases in between. The CDR3 has 18 amino acids. CDR3 sequence: CASGLVLQGPRSYNEQFF. Here the CDR3 DNA reads TGTGCTAGTGGTTTGGTACTCCAGGGGCCCCGCTCCTACAATGAGCAGTTCTTC.

The chain is built from TRBV5-1 and TRBJ2-3, with D unresolved. Germline V gene lookup returns CDR1 SGHRS and CDR2 YFSETQ. This CDR3 region has 12 residues. V was clipped by 1 base and J by 6 bases, with 6 bases between them. CDR3 protein: CASSLFSDTQYF. In nucleotides, the CDR3 is TGCGCCAGCAGCTTGTTTTCCGATACGCAGTATTTT.

The chain recombines TRBV10-3 with TRBJ1-1; possible D gene TRBD1, 6 bases. V gave up 9 bases and J gave up 4 bases, with 15 bases separating them. Germline CDR1 is ENHRY and CDR2 is SYGVKD. The length of the CDR3 is 13 residues. The CDR3 loop is CAIKTEGGTEAFF. CDR3 nucleotides: TGTGCCATTAAGACAGAAGGGGGCACTGAAGCTTTCTTT.

The rearrangement joins TRBV11-3 to TRBJ2-3; 8 bases are shared with TRBD2. This CDR3 has 13 amino acids. Germline loops: CDR1 SGHNT, CDR2 YENEEA. V dropped 5 bases and J dropped 6; count of bases not matched to a gene: 4. CDR3 residues: CASSQVAGDTQYF. CDR3 DNA: TGTGCCAGCAGCCAGGTAGCGGGGGATACGCAGTATTTT.

This clonotype is a singleton in its sample. The chain is built from TRBV18 and TRBJ2-7, with TRBD1 matching over 7 bases. The V gene end was trimmed by 2 bases and the J gene end by 2 bases; junction bases not matched to a gene: 6. Germline assignment: CDR1 KGHSH and CDR2 LQKENI. CDR3 length equals 15 residues. CDR3 amino acids: CASSPKRQGTYEQYF. The CDR3 bases are TGTGCCAGCTCACCAAAGAGACAGGGAACCTACGAGCAGTACTTC.

V is TRBV4-1 and J is TRBJ2-1, with 10 bases matching TRBD2. From germline, CDR1 is MGHRA and CDR2 YSYEKL. The CDR3 contains 15 residues. V was clipped by 0 bases and J by 8 bases; unmatched bases: 4. CDR3 amino acids: CASSQDASGGDEQFF. In nucleotides, the CDR3 is TGCGCCAGCAGCCAAGATGCGAGCGGGGGGGATGAGCAGTTCTTC.

The V call is TRBV18, the J call TRBJ2-5, with TRBD1 matching over 8 bases. The junction had 1 base not matched to a gene; V was cut back by 3 bases and J by 1 base. Germline V CDR1 and CDR2: KGHSH, LQKENI. The CDR3 totals 14 residues. The CDR3 region is CASSPDRVQETQYF. In DNA form, the CDR3 reads TGTGCCAGCTCACCGGACAGGGTCCAAGAGACCCAGTACTTC. The variable domain in full, completed from reference TRBV18 and TRBJ2-5, reads NAGVMQNPRHLVRRRGQEARLRCSPMKGHSHVYWYRQLPEEGLKFMVYLQKENIIDESGMPKERFSAEFPKEGPSILRIQQVVRGDSAAYFCASSPDRVQETQYFGPGTRLLVL.

This chain links TRBV11-1 with TRBJ2-5, with no clear D. The CDR3 is 14 amino acids. Trimming stripped 2 bases from V and 2 bases from J, with 9 bases between. The germline CDR1 and CDR2 sequences are SGHAT and FQDESV (reference sequence). CDR3 in amino acids: CASSLRGMQETQYF. The CDR3 DNA follows: TGTGCCAGCAGCTTAAGAGGAATGCAAGAGACCCAGTACTTC.

The chain recombines TRBV30 with TRBJ2-1; weak D call: TRBD1 (5 bases). The CDR3 covers 12 residues. The V end lost 1 base, the J end lost 13 bases, and 14 bases lay between the germline ends. From germline, CDR1 is GTSNPN and CDR2 SVGIG (reference sequence). The CDR3 nucleotides are TGTGCCTGGAGTGAAGACAGTAATTACCAGTTCTTC. It is translated as CAWSEDSNYQFF.

The V call is TRBV29-1, the J call TRBJ2-3, with TRBD1 as a possible D gene (6 bases). The germline V gene has CDR1 SQVTM and CDR2 ANQGSEA. The CDR3 runs 16 residues. V gave up 6 bases and J gave up 0 bases, with 19 bases separating them. CDR3 protein: CSVSGTQERSTDTQYF. The CDR3 DNA is TGCAGCGTGTCCGGGACACAAGAGAGAAGCACAGATACGCAGTATTTT.

V usage is TRBV4-3 and J usage is TRBJ2-3, with 9 bases that match TRBD2. Germline lookup yields CDR1 LGHNA and CDR2 YSLEER. Losses at the gene ends were 4 bases for V and 1 base for J; bases not matched to a gene: 12. The CDR3 has 18 residues. The CDR3 DNA reads TGCGCCAGCAGCCTCGGTAGCGGGAGTGTAAAAGGCACAGATACGCAGTATTTT. Amino acids: CASSLGSGSVKGTDTQYF.

This chain connects TRBV15 to TRBJ1-4; D remains unclear. Trimming stripped 0 bases from V and 3 bases from J, with 8 bases between. The CDR3 contains 15 residues. Per the germline V gene, CDR1 is LNHNV and CDR2 is YYDKDF (reference sequence). CDR3 sequence reads: CATSREKGANEKLFF. CDR3 DNA sequence: TGTGCCACCAGCAGAGAGAAGGGAGCTAATGAAAAACTGTTTTTT.

This chain connects TRBV28 to TRBJ1-2; D remains unclear. This CDR3 contains 13 residues. Germline V CDR1 and CDR2: MDHEN, SYDVKM. The V end was cut by 5 bases, the J end by 3 bases, with 10 bases between. The CDR3 DNA follows: TGTGCCAGCAGTGGGAGAGGCGACTATGGCTACACCTTC. Translating gives CASSGRGDYGYTF.

With respect to this clonotype: Its ends do not fully match the called genes, so a read error is possible. The gene calls are TRBV27 and TRBJ2-2; tentative D call: TRBD2 (5 bases). The CDR3 covers 14 residues. Germline lookup yields CDR1 MNHEY and CDR2 SMNVEV (reference sequence). The CDR3 protein is CASSFFPRTGELFF. In DNA form, the CDR3 reads TGTGCCAGCAGTTTTTTCCCCCGGACCGGGGAGCTGTTCTTT.

This rearrangement joins TRBV6-2 or TRBV6-3 to TRBJ2-1, with 11 bases matching TRBD2. The CDR3 is 16 amino acids. Germline loops: CDR1 MNHEY, CDR2 SVGEGT. V lost 0 bases to trimming and J lost 13 bases; unmatched junction nucleotides: 11. CDR3 sequence (DNA): TGTGCCAGCAGTTACTCGTATAGCGGGGGGGATTGGGATCAGTTCTTC. Translating gives CASSYSYSGGDWDQFF.

The chain recombines TRBV18 with TRBJ2-5; 7 positions agree with TRBD2. The germline V gene encodes CDR1 KGHSH and CDR2 LQKENI. The CDR3 is 15 residues long. V was pared by 2 bases and J by 1 base, with 4 bases of the junction left unmatched. The CDR3 region has the DNA TGTGCCAGCTCACCAAACCCTAGCGGCCAAGAGACCCAGTACTTC. Translated: CASSPNPSGQETQYF.

The CDR3 sequence: CASSLGVGTSGRYEQYF. The CDR3 DNA sequence: TGTGCCAGCAGCTTAGGTGTGGGGACTAGCGGGAGATACGAGCAGTACTTC. V is TRBV11-3 and J is TRBJ2-7; 14 bases fit TRBD2. The junction had 6 bases not matched to a gene; V was cut back by 1 base and J by 4 bases. Germline CDR1 is SGHNT and CDR2 is YENEEA. CDR3 length equals 17 residues.